The next 11 T cell receptor beta chains were all read from a single sample in a study of OX40 agonist ivuxolimab in advanced cancers. Produced via immunoSEQ multiplex PCR; TCRdb's table is partial and in-frame only. The profile shows 12,000 or so clones, around 74% of them singletons. The source was CD4+ or CD8+ T cells sorted from blood, collected in a trial of the OX40 agonist ivuxolimab. The receptors come from an adult with an advanced solid tumor such as melanoma, head and neck, liver or kidney cancer.

This clone came up once. This chain uses TRBV11-2 with TRBJ1-2, with a possible D match to TRBD1 (6 bases). The CDR3 loop spans 15 amino acids. Germline CDR1 and CDR2: SGHAT and FQNNGV. Between the trimmed V and J ends, which lost 0 bases and 6 bases, there was a span of 14 bases. CDR3 sequence: CASSLDMYRVNGYTF. The CDR3 DNA reads as TGTGCCAGCAGCTTAGATATGTACAGGGTTAATGGCTACACCTTC.

A few counts support this clone. V gene TRBV6-4 combines with J gene TRBJ2-6; perhaps D is TRBD1 or TRBD2 (5 bases each). Trimming pared 0 bases from V and 2 bases from J, leaving 5 bases between. The CDR3 runs to 15 residues. Germline CDR1 and CDR2: MRHNA and SNTAGT. CDR3 loop: CASSDSGAGANVLTF. CDR3 coding DNA: TGTGCCAGCAGTGACTCGGGGGCTGGGGCCAACGTCCTGACTTTC.

This clone has only a few counts. V is TRBV6-5 and J is TRBJ1-3; D remains unclear. The length of the CDR3 is 15 residues. With 7 bases removed from V and 2 bases from J, the gap between germline ends came to 15 bases. Germline V lookup: CDR1 MNHEY, CDR2 SVGAGI. CDR3 DNA sequence: TGTGCCAGCACCCCGGTCGCGAAGGCTGGAAACACCATATATTTT. Translation gives CASTPVAKAGNTIYF.

In this sample, this clone turned up many times. The rearrangement links TRBV11-2 to TRBJ2-2, with D tentatively TRBD1 (8 bases). This CDR3 region has 16 residues. Between the trimmed V and J ends, which lost 5 bases and 4 bases, there was a span of 17 bases. Germline lookup yields CDR1 SGHAT and CDR2 FQNNGV. The CDR3 DNA reads TGTGCCAGCAGCCGGGGGGCAGGGGGCAGCACCGGGGAGCTGTTTTTT. Its translation is CASSRGAGGSTGELFF.

V and J are TRBV5-1 and TRBJ2-7; the match to TRBD1 covers 7 bases. This CDR3 region has 13 residues. Losses at the gene ends were 6 bases for V and 5 bases for J; bases not matched to a gene: 8. Germline CDR1 is SGHRS and CDR2 is YFSETQ. CDR3 sequence (DNA): TGCGCCAGCAACCCACAGACAGGGAACGAGCAGTACTTC. Its protein product is CASNPQTGNEQYF.

This clone was observed once. V and J are TRBV15 and TRBJ2-7; TRBD1 might be the D (6 bases). The V gene's germline CDR1 is LNHNV and CDR2 YYDKDF (reference sequence). V was trimmed by 6 bases and J by 3 bases, leaving 12 bases between them. This CDR3 has 13 amino acids. In nucleotides, the CDR3 is TGTGCCACCAGTGGGGACACCGTCTACGAGCAGTACTTC. This sequence encodes CATSGDTVYEQYF.

This clone showed up just a few times. V and J are TRBV28 and TRBJ1-1, with 8 bases that match TRBD1. The CDR3 loop spans 14 amino acids. The V gene's germline CDR1 is MDHEN and CDR2 SYDVKM. J gave up 5 bases and V 5 bases, and 7 bases lay outside the gene matches. The chain's CDR3 is CASSVDRAGTEAFF. CDR3 bases: TGTGCCAGCAGTGTGGACAGGGCGGGGACTGAAGCTTTCTTT.

CDR3 coding DNA: TGTGCCAGCAGCCAGACCGTGGGGGGAGGCTACGAGCAGTACTTC. Its translation is CASSQTVGGGYEQYF. This chain joins TRBV7-9 and TRBJ2-7; D perhaps matches TRBD2 (6 bases). The V end was cut by 5 bases, the J end by 3 bases, with 17 bases between. The CDR3 sequence is 15 residues long. Germline loops: CDR1 SEHNR, CDR2 FQNEAQ (reference sequence).

The rearrangement links TRBV27 to TRBJ2-5, with 10 bases lining up with TRBD1. From germline, CDR1 is MNHEY and CDR2 SMNVEV (reference sequence). The CDR3 contains 16 residues. V trimming: 5 bases; J trimming: 5 bases; junction bases outside the gene matches: 11. For the CDR3, the DNA is TGTGCCAGCAGTCCCTCCCGGACAGGGGGTAGGGAGACCCAGTACTTC. Translating it yields CASSPSRTGGRETQYF.

The rearrangement joins TRBV27 to TRBJ1-5; TRBD1 matches at 12 bases. Per the germline V gene, CDR1 is MNHEY and CDR2 is SMNVEV (reference sequence). The CDR3 loop spans 16 amino acids. J gave up 4 bases and V 5 bases, and 6 bases lay outside the gene matches. CDR3 nucleotides: TGTGCCAGCAGTCTAACGGGACAGGGGGCGAATCAGCCCCAGCATTTT. Translating it yields CASSLTGQGANQPQHF.

This clone has just one count. The chain uses TRBV6-6 and TRBJ2-5, with TRBD1 identical over 8 bases. V lost 3 bases to trimming and J lost 5 bases; unmatched junction nucleotides: 8. This CDR3 contains 15 residues. Germline-derived CDR1 and CDR2 are MNHNY and SVGAGI (reference sequence). CDR3 sequence reads: CASSYGSGGRETQYF. CDR3 in DNA: TGTGCCAGCAGTTATGGTTCAGGGGGCCGGGAGACCCAGTACTTC.